This TCR beta chain was sequenced for a study of T cells after yellow fever vaccination. This clonotype was seen repeatedly, ten times or more. CDR3 length equals 12 residues. Germline V gene data show CDR1 as LNHDA and CDR2 as SQIVND (reference sequence). V lost 5 bases and J lost 6, with 10 bases in between. TCRdb processed the 5' RACE reads anew with MiXCR; each CDR3 protein has one entry. In the table there are about 240,000 distinct CDR3 sequences, roughly 3.7% of which are singletons. The specimen was PBMCs, collected 15 days after the yellow fever booster vaccination. The clonotype comes from a man in his late teens or twenties who received the YFV17D yellow fever vaccine. V gene TRBV19 combines with J gene TRBJ1-2, with unresolved D. Written as DNA, the CDR3 is TGTGCCAGTAGTTTTGGTCTCGATGGCTACACCTTC. It translates to CASSFGLDGYTF.